The clone carrying this T cell receptor (beta chain) was observed a handful of times. This CDR3 is 14 amino acids long. Trimming shortened V by 1 base and J by 8 bases, and 14 bases separated the two germline ends. Germline-derived CDR1 and CDR2 are SGHTA and FQGNSA. TCRdb analysed the 5' RACE reads with MiXCR anew, one entry per CDR3 protein. The sample yields almost 600,000 distinct CDR3 sequences, about 13% seen once. This sample is part of a study of T cells after yellow fever vaccination. The sequence derives from a man aged 25-40 years who received the YFV17D yellow fever vaccine. Sequencing was performed on PBMCs, taken on the day of the yellow fever booster vaccination. The V gene is TRBV7-2, the J gene TRBJ1-2, with no clear D. DNA for the CDR3: TGTGCCAGCAGCTTAGGGGCGGCGGGGAGCGGCTACACCTTC. It encodes CASSLGAAGSGYTF.